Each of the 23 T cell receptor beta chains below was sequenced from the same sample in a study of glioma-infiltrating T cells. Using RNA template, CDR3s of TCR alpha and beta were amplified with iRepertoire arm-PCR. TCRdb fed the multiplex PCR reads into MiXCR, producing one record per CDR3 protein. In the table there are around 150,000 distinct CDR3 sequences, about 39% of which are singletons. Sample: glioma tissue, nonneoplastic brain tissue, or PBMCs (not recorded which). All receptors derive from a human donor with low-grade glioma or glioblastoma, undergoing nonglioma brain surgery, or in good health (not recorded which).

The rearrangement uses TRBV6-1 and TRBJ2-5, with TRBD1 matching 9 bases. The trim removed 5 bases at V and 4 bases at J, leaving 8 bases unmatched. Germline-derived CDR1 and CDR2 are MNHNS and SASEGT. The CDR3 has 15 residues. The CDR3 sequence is CASSKQGAQGETQYF. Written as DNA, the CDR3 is TGTGCCAGCAGTAAACAGGGGGCGCAGGGAGAGACCCAGTACTTC.

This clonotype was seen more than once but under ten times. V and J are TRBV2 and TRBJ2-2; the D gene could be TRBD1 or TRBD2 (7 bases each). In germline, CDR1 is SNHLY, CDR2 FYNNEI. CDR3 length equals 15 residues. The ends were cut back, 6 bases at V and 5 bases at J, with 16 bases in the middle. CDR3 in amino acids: CASSPQGRGTGELFF. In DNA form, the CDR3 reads TGTGCCAGCAGCCCACAGGGGAGGGGAACCGGGGAGCTGTTTTTT.

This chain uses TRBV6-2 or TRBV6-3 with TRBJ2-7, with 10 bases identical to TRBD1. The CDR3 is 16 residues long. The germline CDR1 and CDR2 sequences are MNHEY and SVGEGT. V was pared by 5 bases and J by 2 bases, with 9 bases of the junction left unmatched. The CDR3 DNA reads TGTGCCAGCAGTAGGAGGGGACAGGGGACCACCTACGAGCAGTACTTC. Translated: CASSRRGQGTTYEQYF.

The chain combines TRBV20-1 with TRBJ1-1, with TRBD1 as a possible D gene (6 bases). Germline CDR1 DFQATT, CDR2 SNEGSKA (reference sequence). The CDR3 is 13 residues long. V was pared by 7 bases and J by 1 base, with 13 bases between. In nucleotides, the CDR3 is TGCAGTGACCAGGGACAACGGAACACTGAAGCTTTCTTT. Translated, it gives CSDQGQRNTEAFF.

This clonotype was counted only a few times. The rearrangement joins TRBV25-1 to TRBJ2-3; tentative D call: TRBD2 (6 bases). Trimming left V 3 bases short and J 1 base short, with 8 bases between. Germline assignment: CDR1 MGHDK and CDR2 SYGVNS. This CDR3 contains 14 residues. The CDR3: CASSDPGGTDTQYF. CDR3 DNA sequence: TGTGCCAGCAGTGACCCGGGAGGCACAGATACGCAGTATTTT.

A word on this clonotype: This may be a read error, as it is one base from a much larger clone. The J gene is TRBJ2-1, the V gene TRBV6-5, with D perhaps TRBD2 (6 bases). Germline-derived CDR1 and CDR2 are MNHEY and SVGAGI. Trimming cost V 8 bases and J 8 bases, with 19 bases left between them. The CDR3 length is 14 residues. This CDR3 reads CASGSGTPRDEQFF. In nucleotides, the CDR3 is TGTGCCAGCGGTTCCGGGACTCCCCGTGATGAGCAGTTCTTC.

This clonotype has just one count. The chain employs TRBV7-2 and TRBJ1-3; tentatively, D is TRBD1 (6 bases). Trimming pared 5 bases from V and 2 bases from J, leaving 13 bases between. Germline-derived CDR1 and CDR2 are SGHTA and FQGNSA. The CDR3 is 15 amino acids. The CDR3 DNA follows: TGTGCCAGCAGCCAAACCACAGGGCCTGGAAACACCATATATTTT. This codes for CASSQTTGPGNTIYF.

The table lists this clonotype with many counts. CDR3 residues: CASSYSQDGTGAYEQYF. The CDR3 bases are TGTGCCAGCAGTTACTCGCAGGATGGGACAGGGGCCTACGAGCAGTACTTC. The rearrangement uses TRBV6-6 and TRBJ2-7; TRBD1 matches 10 bases. This CDR3 spans 17 amino acids. Per germline, CDR1 MNHNY and CDR2 SVGAGI (reference sequence). V lost 0 bases and J lost 2; bases outside the gene matches: 7.

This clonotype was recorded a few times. In nucleotides, the CDR3 is TGTGCCAGCAGCTTAGAAGGGACAGGGACTGAAGCTTTCTTT. Residues: CASSLEGTGTEAFF. The chain links TRBV11-2 to TRBJ1-1; 9 positions match TRBD1. The CDR3 consists of 14 residues. Trimming at V came to 0 bases and at J to 5 bases, leaving 1 base not matched to a gene. CDR1 and CDR2 (germline): SGHAT, FQNNGV.

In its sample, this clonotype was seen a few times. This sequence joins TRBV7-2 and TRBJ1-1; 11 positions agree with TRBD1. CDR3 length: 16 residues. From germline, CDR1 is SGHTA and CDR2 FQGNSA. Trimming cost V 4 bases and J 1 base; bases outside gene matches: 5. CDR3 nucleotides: TGTGCCAGCAGCTCGGACAGGGGGCGGGCGAACACTGAAGCTTTCTTT. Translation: CASSSDRGRANTEAFF.

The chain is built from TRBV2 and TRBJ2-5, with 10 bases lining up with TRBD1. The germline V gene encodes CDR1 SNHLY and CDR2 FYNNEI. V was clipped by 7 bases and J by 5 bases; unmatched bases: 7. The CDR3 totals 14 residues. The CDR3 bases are TGTGCCAGCACCCGGGACAGGGGTCGGGAGACCCAGTACTTC. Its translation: CASTRDRGRETQYF.

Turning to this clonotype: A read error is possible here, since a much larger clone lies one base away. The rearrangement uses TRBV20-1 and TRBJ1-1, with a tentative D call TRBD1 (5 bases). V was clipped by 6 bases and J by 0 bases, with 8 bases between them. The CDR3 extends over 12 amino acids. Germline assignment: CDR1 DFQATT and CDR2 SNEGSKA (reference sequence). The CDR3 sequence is CSAQGLNTEAFF. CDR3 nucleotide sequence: TGCAGTGCCCAGGGTCTGAACACTGAAGCTTTCTTT.

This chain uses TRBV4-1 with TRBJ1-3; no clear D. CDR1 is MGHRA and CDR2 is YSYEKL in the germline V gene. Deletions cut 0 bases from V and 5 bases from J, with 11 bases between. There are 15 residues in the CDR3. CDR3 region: CASSQEDGWRNTIYF. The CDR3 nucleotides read TGCGCCAGCAGCCAAGAGGACGGGTGGAGAAACACCATATATTTT.

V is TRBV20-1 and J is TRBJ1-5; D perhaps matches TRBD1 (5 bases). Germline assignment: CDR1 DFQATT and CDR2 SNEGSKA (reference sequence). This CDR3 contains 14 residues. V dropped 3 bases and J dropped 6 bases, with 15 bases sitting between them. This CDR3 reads CSARSQGGGQPQHF. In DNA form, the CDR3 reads TGCAGTGCTAGGTCGCAGGGTGGAGGTCAGCCCCAGCATTTT.

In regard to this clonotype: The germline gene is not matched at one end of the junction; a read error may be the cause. The CDR3 is CPSSQGGGTDTQYF. In DNA, the CDR3 is TGTCCCAGCAGTCAAGGAGGCGGCACAGATACGCAGTATTTT. The V gene is TRBV7-3, the J gene TRBJ2-3; a possible D gene is TRBD2 (5 bases). The CDR3 has 14 residues. CDR1 SGHTA and CDR2 FQGTGA come from the germline V gene.

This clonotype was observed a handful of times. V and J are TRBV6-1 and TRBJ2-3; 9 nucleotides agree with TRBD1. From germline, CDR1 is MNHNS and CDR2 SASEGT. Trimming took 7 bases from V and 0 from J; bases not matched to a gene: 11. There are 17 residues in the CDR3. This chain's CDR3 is CASTLTRDRASTDTQYF. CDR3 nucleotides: TGTGCCAGCACCCTAACCCGGGACAGGGCTAGCACAGATACGCAGTATTTT.

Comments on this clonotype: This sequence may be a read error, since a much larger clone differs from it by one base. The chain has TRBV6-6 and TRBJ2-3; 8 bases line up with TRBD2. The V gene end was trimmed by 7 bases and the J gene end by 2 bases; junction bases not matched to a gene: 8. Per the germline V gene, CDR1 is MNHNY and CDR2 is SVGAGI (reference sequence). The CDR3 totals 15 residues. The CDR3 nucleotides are TGTGCCAGCATTCCTAGCGGGTCCCTCACAGATACGCAGTATTTT. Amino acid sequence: CASIPSGSLTDTQYF.

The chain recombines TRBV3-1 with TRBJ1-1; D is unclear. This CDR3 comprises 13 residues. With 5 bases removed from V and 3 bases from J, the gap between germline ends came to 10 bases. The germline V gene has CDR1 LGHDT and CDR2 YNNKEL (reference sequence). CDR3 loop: CASSRDEHTEAFF. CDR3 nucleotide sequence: TGTGCCAGCAGCAGAGATGAACACACTGAAGCTTTCTTT. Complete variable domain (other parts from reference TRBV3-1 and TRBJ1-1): DTAVSQTPKYLVTQMGNDKSIKCEQNLGHDTMYWYKQDSKKFLKIMFSYNNKELIINETVPNRFSPKSPDKAHLNLHINSLELGDSAVYFCASSRDEHTEAFFGQGTRLTVV.

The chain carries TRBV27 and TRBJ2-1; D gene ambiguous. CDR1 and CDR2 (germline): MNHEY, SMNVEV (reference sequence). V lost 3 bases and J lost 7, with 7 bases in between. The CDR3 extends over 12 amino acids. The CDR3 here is CASSFDTNEQFF. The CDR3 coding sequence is TGTGCCAGCAGTTTCGATACGAATGAGCAGTTCTTC.

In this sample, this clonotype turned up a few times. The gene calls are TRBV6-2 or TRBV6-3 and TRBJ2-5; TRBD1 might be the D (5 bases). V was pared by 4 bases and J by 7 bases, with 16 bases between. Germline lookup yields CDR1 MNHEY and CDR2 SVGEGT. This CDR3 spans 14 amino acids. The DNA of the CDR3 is TGTGCCAGCAGTTGGGCTGGAACAAGGGGGACCCAGTACTTC. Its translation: CASSWAGTRGTQYF.

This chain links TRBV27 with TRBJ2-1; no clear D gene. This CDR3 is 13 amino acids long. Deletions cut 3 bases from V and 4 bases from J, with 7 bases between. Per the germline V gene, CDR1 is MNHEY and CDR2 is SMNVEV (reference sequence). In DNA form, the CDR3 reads TGTGCCAGCAGTTTGGACGAGTACAATGAGCAGTTCTTC. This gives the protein CASSLDEYNEQFF.

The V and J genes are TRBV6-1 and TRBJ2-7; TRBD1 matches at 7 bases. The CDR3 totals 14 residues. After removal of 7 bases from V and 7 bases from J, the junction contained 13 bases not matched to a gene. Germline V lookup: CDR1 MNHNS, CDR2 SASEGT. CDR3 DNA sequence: TGTGCCAGCACTCTGACAGGGCTAATGGGAGAGCAGTACTTC. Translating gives CASTLTGLMGEQYF.

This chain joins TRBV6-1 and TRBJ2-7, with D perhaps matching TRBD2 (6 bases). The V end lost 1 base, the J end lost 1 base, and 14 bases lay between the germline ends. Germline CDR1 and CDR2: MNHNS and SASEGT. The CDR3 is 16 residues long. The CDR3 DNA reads TGTGCCAGCAGTGAAGGGCTGGGACTGGATTCCTACGAGCAGTACTTC. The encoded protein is CASSEGLGLDSYEQYF.